A single sample gave rise to the 9 T cell receptor beta chains below, sequenced in a study of blood T cell repertoires in COVID-19. Assay: immunoSEQ multiplex PCR; the TCRdb copy retains only in-frame clones and omits some. The sample consists of 250,000 to 350,000 clones, around 85% of them appearing once. Sequenced material: PBMCs or T cells enriched from blood (not recorded which). These receptors all stem from a woman aged 25 to 39 who had recovered from COVID-19.

The chain joins TRBV5-1 to TRBJ2-1; D gene ambiguous. Per germline, CDR1 SGHRS and CDR2 YFSETQ. Trimming removed 0 bases at V and 6 bases at J, with 10 bases between. The CDR3 has 14 amino acids. The CDR3 nucleotides read TGCGCCAGCAGCTTGGCCACAGCCCCCAATGAGCAGTTCTTC. It translates to CASSLATAPNEQFF.

The chain carries TRBV9 and TRBJ2-3, with 9 bases lining up with TRBD2. CDR3 length equals 15 residues. CDR1 SGDLS and CDR2 YYNGEE come from the germline V gene. Trimming took 3 bases from V and 4 from J; bases not matched to a gene: 6. This CDR3 is CASSASGIGPDTQYF. DNA for the CDR3: TGTGCCAGCAGCGCTAGCGGGATCGGCCCAGATACGCAGTATTTT.

V is TRBV15 and J is TRBJ2-7; TRBD1 might be the D (6 bases). Germline CDR1 LNHNV, CDR2 YYDKDF (reference sequence). Trimming took off 0 bases at V and 5 bases at J, with 11 bases between the two ends. The CDR3 length is 14 residues. This chain's CDR3 is CATSRDSGVHEQYF. The CDR3 region has the DNA TGTGCCACCAGCAGAGATTCAGGGGTCCACGAGCAGTACTTC.

The rearrangement links TRBV19 to TRBJ2-3; TRBD2 aligns across 11 bases. Germline loops: CDR1 LNHDA, CDR2 SQIVND (reference sequence). This CDR3 contains 13 residues. CDR3 DNA sequence: TGTGCTTCTCAACTAGCGGGGGTGGATACGCAGTATTTT. Translated, it gives CASQLAGVDTQYF.

The V and J genes are TRBV27 and TRBJ1-4; 9 positions match TRBD1. V lost 5 bases to trimming and J lost 2 bases; unmatched junction nucleotides: 6. The CDR3 spans 16 residues. Germline-derived CDR1 and CDR2 are MNHEY and SMNVEV (reference sequence). CDR3 DNA sequence: TGTGCCAGCAGTACACGACAGGGGGGGACTAATGAAAAACTGTTTTTT. Translated: CASSTRQGGTNEKLFF.

The chain is built from TRBV28 and TRBJ1-1; no firm D call. Germline CDR1 reads MDHEN; CDR2 reads SYDVKM. The CDR3 covers 16 residues. V was clipped by 3 bases and J by 0 bases, with 14 bases between them. This CDR3 is CASSFARLQMNTEAFF. CDR3 DNA sequence: TGTGCCAGCAGTTTCGCCAGGCTCCAAATGAACACTGAAGCTTTCTTT.

This rearrangement joins TRBV11-2 to TRBJ1-4; D gene uncertain. CDR3 length equals 11 residues. The V end was cut by 5 bases, the J end by 5 bases, with 3 bases between. Germline V gene sequence: CDR1 SGHAT, CDR2 FQNNGV. CDR3 amino acids: CASSVNEKLFF. Written as DNA, the CDR3 is TGTGCCAGCAGCGTAAATGAAAAACTGTTTTTT.

Concerning this clone itself: The sample carries other DNA sequences with the same CDR3. V usage is TRBV2 and J usage is TRBJ1-6, with 9 bases aligning to TRBD1. The CDR3 spans 15 residues. The germline CDR1 and CDR2 sequences are SNHLY and FYNNEI. V gave up 6 bases and J gave up 9 bases; unmatched junction bases: 9. The CDR3: CASRGETGGGSPLHF. The CDR3 bases are TGTGCCAGCAGGGGGGAGACAGGGGGGGGTTCACCCCTCCACTTT.

This chain joins TRBV7-9 and TRBJ2-7, with D perhaps matching TRBD2 (6 bases). The CDR3 length is 12 residues. The germline V gene encodes CDR1 SEHNR and CDR2 FQNEAQ (reference sequence). V shed 4 bases and J shed 4 bases, with 8 bases lying between them. The CDR3 region is CASSSEGYEQYF. DNA of the CDR3: TGTGCCAGCAGCTCGGAGGGGTACGAGCAGTACTTC.